The subject of this entry is one T cell receptor (beta chain). What it binds is not known. These data come from a study of T cells in Graves' hyperthyroidism and ophthalmopathy. Duration under 3 months, a NOSPECS grade of at least 4, and a Clinical Activity Score of at least 3 characterized the ophthalmopathy patients. Using RNA transcripts as the source, TCR beta CDR3 regions were amplified. With the HTBI primer set, the TCR CDR3 went through a first round of RT-PCR. TCRdb reprocessed the multiplex PCR reads via MiXCR and lists one record per CDR3 protein. Altogether fewer than 450,000 distinct CDR3 sequences are present, less than 20% being singletons, with the ten largest covering 40%. The germline V gene has CDR1 SEHNR and CDR2 FQNEAQ (reference sequence). This CDR3 comprises 17 residues. The V end was cut by 6 bases, the J end by 9 bases, with 27 bases between. General study results and limits: The model identified upcoming ophthalmopathy a median approximately six months ahead of onset. Blood also showed most of the thyroid clonotypes that were expanded above 0.001. Using 13 V-J features, a model discriminated ophthalmopathy from stable hyperthyroidism.

The chain carries TRBV7-9 and TRBJ2-1; D is perhaps TRBD2 (10 bases). Sequences were obtained from blood. This TCR derives from a man between 18 and 35 years old with Graves' ophthalmopathy. The CDR3 DNA is TGTGCCAGCAGTCGGGACTCTAGCGGGGGACAGGGAGGTGAGCAGTTCTTC. Protein product: CASSRDSSGGQGGEQFF.